The rows below give T cell receptor beta chains drawn from one sample of a study of blood T cell repertoires in COVID-19. Method: immunoSEQ multiplex PCR; TCRdb's copy keeps in-frame clones and lacks some. The data contain about 330,000 clones, over 75% of them singletons. Sequencing input: peripheral blood. Receptors were obtained from a woman aged 45-59 years with active or convalescent COVID-19. CDR3s include the opening cysteine and the closing phenylalanine or tryptophan. Each record gives: CDR3 protein, CDR3 DNA, D gene, J gene, clone size, V gene. A D gene is named only where the DNA matches it firmly. Clone sizes are given selectively: once, few, many, or a class where the clone is expanded.

CDR3: CASHRGYNQPQHF
DNA: TGTGCCAGCCACAGGGGATACAATCAGCCCCAGCATTTT
D: TRBD1
J: TRBJ1-5
size: -
V: TRBV2

CDR3: CASSLGQGIGQETQYF
DNA: TGTGCCAGCAGCCTTGGACAGGGAATAGGCCAAGAGACCCAGTACTTC
D: TRBD1
J: TRBJ2-5
size: -
V: TRBV7-3

CDR3: CASSLGQGNGQPQHF
DNA: TGTGCCAGCAGCTTGGGACAGGGAAATGGCCAGCCCCAGCATTTT
D: TRBD1
J: TRBJ1-5
size: -
V: TRBV28

CDR3: CASSYSWDLGYTF
DNA: TGTGCCAGCAGTTACTCGTGGGACTTAGGCTACACCTTC
D: -
J: TRBJ1-2
size: -
V: TRBV6-2/TRBV6-3

CDR3: CASRPGTGRFHTDTQYF
DNA: TGTGCCAGCAGACCCGGGACAGGGAGGTTCCACACAGATACGCAGTATTTT
D: TRBD1
J: TRBJ2-3
size: -
V: TRBV27

CDR3: CASSFSVNQPQHF
DNA: TGTGCCAGCAGCTTCAGTGTTAATCAGCCCCAGCATTTT
D: -
J: TRBJ1-5
size: once
V: TRBV7-9

CDR3: CASSLAQMNTEAFF
DNA: TGTGCCAGCAGCTTAGCACAGATGAACACTGAAGCTTTCTTT
D: -
J: TRBJ1-1
size: few
V: TRBV7-2

CDR3: CAIKGGSSLNEQFF
DNA: TGTGCCATCAAAGGCGGGAGCTCGCTGAATGAGCAGTTCTTC
D: TRBD2
J: TRBJ2-1
size: -
V: TRBV10-3

CDR3: CAWSRGPGEQYF
DNA: TGTGCCTGGAGCAGGGGGCCGGGAGAGCAGTACTTC
D: TRBD1
J: TRBJ2-7
size: -
V: TRBV30

CDR3: CASSLRPGLAGVDTQYF
DNA: TGTGCCAGCAGCTTACGTCCGGGACTAGCGGGAGTGGATACGCAGTATTTT
D: TRBD2
J: TRBJ2-3
size: -
V: TRBV7-6

CDR3: CASSVQTGANYGYTF
DNA: TGTGCCAGCAGTGTTCAAACAGGGGCTAACTATGGCTACACCTTC
D: TRBD1
J: TRBJ1-2
size: -
V: TRBV27

CDR3: CASSLSRGPSDEKLFF
DNA: TGTGCCAGCAGCTTATCTAGGGGGCCTAGTGATGAAAAACTGTTTTTT
D: TRBD1
J: TRBJ1-4
size: -
V: TRBV7-9

CDR3: CASSPTRATMNTEAFF
DNA: TGTGCCAGCAGCCCAACTAGGGCTACAATGAACACTGAAGCTTTCTTT
D: -
J: TRBJ1-1
size: -
V: TRBV11-2

CDR3: CSVTGTEAFF
DNA: TGCAGCGTCACAGGTACCGAAGCTTTCTTT
D: -
J: TRBJ1-1
size: -
V: TRBV29-1

CDR3: CASSFVAGGQETQYF
DNA: TGCGCCAGCAGCTTTGTCGCGGGGGGGCAAGAGACCCAGTACTTC
D: TRBD2
J: TRBJ2-5
size: -
V: TRBV5-1

CDR3: CASSRVDLTGRSTEAFF
DNA: TGTGCCAGCAGCCGGGTAGATCTGACAGGGCGGAGCACTGAAGCTTTCTTT
D: TRBD1
J: TRBJ1-1
size: -
V: TRBV5-8

CDR3: CASSLDMGNTEAFF
DNA: TGTGCCAGCAGCTTAGACATGGGGAACACTGAAGCTTTCTTT
D: -
J: TRBJ1-1
size: -
V: TRBV5-4

CDR3: CASSDRRGRLEAFF
DNA: TGTGCCAGCAGTGACCGGAGGGGTAGACTGGAAGCTTTCTTT
D: -
J: TRBJ1-1
size: -
V: TRBV6-1

CDR3: CATAGTDNREAFF
DNA: TGTGCCACCGCCGGGACAGATAATAGAGAAGCTTTCTTT
D: TRBD1
J: TRBJ1-1
size: once
V: TRBV24-1

CDR3: CASSQVRVLAGVRGNEQFF
DNA: TGTGCCAGCAGCCAAGTCCGTGTCTTAGCGGGAGTCAGGGGCAATGAGCAGTTCTTC
D: TRBD2
J: TRBJ2-1
size: -
V: TRBV3-1/TRBV3-2

CDR3: CASSFDIHLYTF
DNA: TGTGCCAGCAGCTTCGACATCCACCTCTACACCTTC
D: -
J: TRBJ1-2
size: once
V: TRBV7-2

CDR3: CASSPGTSGRLGQFF
DNA: TGTGCCAGCTCACCCGGGACTAGCGGGAGGTTGGGGCAGTTCTTC
D: TRBD2
J: TRBJ2-1
size: -
V: TRBV18

CDR3: CASSFQGASNEQFF
DNA: TGTGCCAGCAGTTTCCAGGGGGCTTCTAATGAGCAGTTCTTC
D: TRBD1
J: TRBJ2-1
size: -
V: TRBV28

CDR3: CASSFGRPLSGNTIYF
DNA: TGTGCCAGCAGTTTTGGGCGCCCCCTCTCTGGAAACACCATATATTTT
D: -
J: TRBJ1-3
size: once
V: TRBV28

CDR3: CASSPGDRNYGYTF
DNA: TGTGCCAGCAGCCCAGGGGACAGGAACTATGGCTACACCTTC
D: TRBD1
J: TRBJ1-2
size: once
V: TRBV7-2

CDR3: CASSLLGGKGEQYF
DNA: TGTGCCAGCAGTTTATTGGGAGGTAAAGGCGAGCAGTACTTC
D: -
J: TRBJ2-7
size: once
V: TRBV27

CDR3: CASSLAGGPTEAFF
DNA: TGCGCCAGCAGCTTGGCGGGAGGGCCCACTGAAGCTTTCTTT
D: -
J: TRBJ1-1
size: few
V: TRBV5-1

CDR3: CASSSGVGSGSPLHF
DNA: TGTGCCAGCAGCTCCGGAGTGGGGAGCGGCTCACCCCTCCACTTT
D: -
J: TRBJ1-6
size: -
V: TRBV28

CDR3: CASSIGSSYNEQFF
DNA: TGTGCCAGTAGTATAGGGAGCTCCTACAATGAGCAGTTCTTC
D: -
J: TRBJ2-1
size: -
V: TRBV19

CDR3: CASSVGSGGTDTQYF
DNA: TGTGCCAGCAGCGTTGGTTCGGGGGGGACAGATACGCAGTATTTT
D: TRBD2
J: TRBJ2-3
size: -
V: TRBV9

CDR3: CASSPIQGVGTGELFF
DNA: TGTGCCAGCTCACCAATACAGGGGGTCGGCACCGGGGAGCTGTTTTTT
D: TRBD1
J: TRBJ2-2
size: few
V: TRBV18

CDR3: CASSSRTRAYNNEQFF
DNA: TGTGCCAGCTCATCCAGGACTAGAGCGTATAACAATGAGCAGTTCTTC
D: TRBD2
J: TRBJ2-1
size: -
V: TRBV18

CDR3: CASMFSGAYQETQYF
DNA: TGTGCCAGTATGTTCAGTGGGGCGTACCAAGAGACCCAGTACTTC
D: -
J: TRBJ2-5
size: -
V: TRBV19

CDR3: CASSSGGQPQHF
DNA: TGTGCCAGCAGTTCGGGGGGTCAGCCCCAGCATTTT
D: -
J: TRBJ1-5
size: once
V: TRBV28

CDR3: CASSLRGFSSLSKGEAFF
DNA: TGTGCCAGCAGCCTAAGGGGGTTTTCGAGCCTTAGTAAGGGTGAAGCTTTCTTT
D: -
J: TRBJ1-1
size: -
V: TRBV7-9

CDR3: CASSPGTVYNEQFF
DNA: TGTGCCAGCAGCCCCGGGACTGTCTACAATGAGCAGTTCTTC
D: -
J: TRBJ2-1
size: -
V: TRBV11-3

CDR3: CASSWSTGGNTEAFF
DNA: TGCGCCAGCAGCTGGTCGACAGGGGGTAACACTGAAGCTTTCTTT
D: TRBD1
J: TRBJ1-1
size: -
V: TRBV5-1

CDR3: CATSLGASNQPQHF
DNA: TGTGCCACCAGTTTGGGGGCAAGCAATCAGCCCCAGCATTTT
D: -
J: TRBJ1-5
size: -
V: TRBV24-1

CDR3: CASSGTGQLPNQPQHF
DNA: TGTGCCAGCAGTGGTACGGGACAGCTGCCCAATCAGCCCCAGCATTTT
D: TRBD1
J: TRBJ1-5
size: -
V: TRBV2

CDR3: CASSQDAGGSDSPLHF
DNA: TGTGCCAGCAGCCAAGATGCAGGGGGCAGTGATTCACCCCTCCACTTT
D: TRBD1
J: TRBJ1-6
size: -
V: TRBV4-2

CDR3: CAISAGTGGAYEQYF
DNA: TGTGCCATCAGTGCAGGGACAGGGGGTGCCTACGAGCAGTACTTC
D: TRBD1
J: TRBJ2-7
size: -
V: TRBV10-3